This T cell receptor (beta chain) was observed in a study of regulatory T cells in long-lasting Graves disease. Whole-study results and caveats: No thyroid tissue was studied; the work used peripheral blood only.

According to the study, TCR beta libraries were built with iRepertoire HTBI primers and CDR3-region Arm-PCR. From the multiplex PCR reads, TCRdb called clonotypes with MiXCR, one entry per CDR3 protein. The sample lists about 340,000 distinct CDR3 sequences, 15% to 20% seen once, with just under 30% in the top ten. The time point was: persistent/refractory GD, antithyroid drugs over 5 years with positive TRAb. Extracted PBMC RNA gave rise to the TCR library. It was an endocrinology department in Xi'an, China, that provided the patients. This clonotype came up many times. As yet, its antigen is unknown. The origin of this receptor is a female donor with Graves disease. The sample consisted of peripheral blood mononuclear cells (PBMCs), taken when the disease was refractory, from a patient treated with antithyroid drugs.

The CDR3 nucleotides are TGTGCCAGCAGTTTTTCAGGGTCTGGAAACACCATATATTTT. Residues: CASSFSGSGNTIYF. The rearrangement joins TRBV12-3 or TRBV12-4 to TRBJ1-3, with D maybe TRBD1 (5 bases). V was trimmed by 3 bases and J by 1 base, leaving 7 bases between them. CDR3 length equals 14 residues.